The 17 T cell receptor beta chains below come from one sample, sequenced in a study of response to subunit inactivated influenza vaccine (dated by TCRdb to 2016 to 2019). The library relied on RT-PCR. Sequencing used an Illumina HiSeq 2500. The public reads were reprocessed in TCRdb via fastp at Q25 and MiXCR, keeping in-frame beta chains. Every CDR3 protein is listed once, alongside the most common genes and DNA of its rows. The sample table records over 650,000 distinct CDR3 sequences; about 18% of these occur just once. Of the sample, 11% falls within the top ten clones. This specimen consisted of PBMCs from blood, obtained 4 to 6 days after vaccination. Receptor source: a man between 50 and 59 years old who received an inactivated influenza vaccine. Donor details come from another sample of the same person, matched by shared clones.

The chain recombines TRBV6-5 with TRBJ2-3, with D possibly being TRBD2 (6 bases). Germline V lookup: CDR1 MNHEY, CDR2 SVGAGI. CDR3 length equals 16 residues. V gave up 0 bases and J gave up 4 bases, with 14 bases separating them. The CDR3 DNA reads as TGTGCCAGCAGTTACTCGGGGGGATTACCGTCAGATACGCAGTATTTT. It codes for CASSYSGGLPSDTQYF.

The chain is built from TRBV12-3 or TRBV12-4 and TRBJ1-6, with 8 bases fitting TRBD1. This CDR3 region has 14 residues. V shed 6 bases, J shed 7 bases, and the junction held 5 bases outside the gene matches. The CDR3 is CASRVDRGNSPLHF. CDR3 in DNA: TGTGCCAGCAGGGTCGACAGGGGAAATTCACCCCTCCACTTT.

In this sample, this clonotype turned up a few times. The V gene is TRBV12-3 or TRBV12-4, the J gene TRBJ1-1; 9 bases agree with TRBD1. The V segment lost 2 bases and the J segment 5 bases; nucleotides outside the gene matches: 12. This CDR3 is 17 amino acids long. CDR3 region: CASSLSWGQGGSTEAFF. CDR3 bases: TGTGCCAGCAGTTTAAGCTGGGGACAGGGAGGGTCGACTGAAGCTTTCTTT.

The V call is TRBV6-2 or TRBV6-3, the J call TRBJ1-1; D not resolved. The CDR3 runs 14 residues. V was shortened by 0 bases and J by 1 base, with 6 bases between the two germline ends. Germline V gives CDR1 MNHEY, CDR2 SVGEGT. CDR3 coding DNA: TGTGCCAGCAGTTACTCGGCCCAGAACACTGAAGCTTTCTTT. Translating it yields CASSYSAQNTEAFF.

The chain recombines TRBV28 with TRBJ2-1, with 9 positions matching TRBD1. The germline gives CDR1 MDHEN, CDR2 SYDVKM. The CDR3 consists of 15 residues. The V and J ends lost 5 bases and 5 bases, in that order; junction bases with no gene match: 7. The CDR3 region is CASSAPGQGHNEQFF. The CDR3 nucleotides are TGTGCCAGCAGTGCTCCGGGACAGGGTCACAATGAGCAGTTCTTC.

The CDR3 DNA reads as TGTGCCACCTTGACAGGGGTCAACTATGGCTACACCTTC. Residues: CATLTGVNYGYTF. V gene TRBV10-3 combines with J gene TRBJ1-2; 8 bases align to TRBD1. The CDR3 has 13 residues. V dropped 10 bases and J dropped 2; count of bases not matched to a gene: 6. CDR1 is ENHRY, CDR2 SYGVKD, per germline.

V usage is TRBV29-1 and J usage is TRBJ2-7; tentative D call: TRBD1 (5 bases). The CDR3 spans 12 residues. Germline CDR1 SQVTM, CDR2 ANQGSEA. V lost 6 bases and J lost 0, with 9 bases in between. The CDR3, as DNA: TGCAGCGTAGGGGATCGCTCCTACGAGCAGTACTTC. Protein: CSVGDRSYEQYF.

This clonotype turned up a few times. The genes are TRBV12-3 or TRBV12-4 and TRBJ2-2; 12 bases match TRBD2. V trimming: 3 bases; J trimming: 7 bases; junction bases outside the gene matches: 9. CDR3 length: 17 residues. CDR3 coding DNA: TGTGCCAGCAGTTTGGGAGCTAGCGGGGGGGCCATCGGGGAGCTGTTTTTT. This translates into CASSLGASGGAIGELFF.

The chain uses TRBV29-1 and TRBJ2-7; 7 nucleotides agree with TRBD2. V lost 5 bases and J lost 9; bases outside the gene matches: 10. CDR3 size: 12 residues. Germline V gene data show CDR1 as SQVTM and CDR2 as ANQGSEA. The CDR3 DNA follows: TGCAGCGTTCTGGGACGGCCGGGGGGGCAGTACTTC. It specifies CSVLGRPGGQYF.

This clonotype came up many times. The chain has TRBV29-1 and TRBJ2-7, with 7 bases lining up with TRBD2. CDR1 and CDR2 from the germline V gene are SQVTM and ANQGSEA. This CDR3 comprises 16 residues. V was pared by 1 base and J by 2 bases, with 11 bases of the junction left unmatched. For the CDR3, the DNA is TGCAGCGTTGAAGGGTTAAGGACTAGGGCCCCCTACGAGCAGTACTTC. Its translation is CSVEGLRTRAPYEQYF.

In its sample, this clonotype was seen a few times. As DNA, the CDR3 is TGTGCCAGCAGCCTAGAGCCTCAGGGTACTGGGGCCAACGTCCTGACTTTC. Its protein is CASSLEPQGTGANVLTF. The chain has TRBV7-9 and TRBJ2-6; D may be TRBD1 (5 bases). This CDR3 is 17 amino acids long. Germline values: CDR1 SEHNR, CDR2 FQNEAQ (reference sequence). V was trimmed by 5 bases and J by 2 bases, leaving 16 bases between them.

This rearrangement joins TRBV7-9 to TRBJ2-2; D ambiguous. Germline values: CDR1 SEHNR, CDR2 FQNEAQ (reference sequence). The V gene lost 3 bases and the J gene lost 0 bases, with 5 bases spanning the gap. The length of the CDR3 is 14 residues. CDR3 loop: CASSFGTNTGELFF. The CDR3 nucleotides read TGTGCCAGCAGCTTTGGCACGAACACCGGGGAGCTGTTTTTT.

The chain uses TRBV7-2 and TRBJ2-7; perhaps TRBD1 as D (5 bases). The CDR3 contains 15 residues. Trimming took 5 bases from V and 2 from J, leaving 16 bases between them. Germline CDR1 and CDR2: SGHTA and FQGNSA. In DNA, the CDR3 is TGTGCCAGCAGCCCTCAGGGTTATGGCGCCTACGAGCAGTACTTC. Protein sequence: CASSPQGYGAYEQYF.

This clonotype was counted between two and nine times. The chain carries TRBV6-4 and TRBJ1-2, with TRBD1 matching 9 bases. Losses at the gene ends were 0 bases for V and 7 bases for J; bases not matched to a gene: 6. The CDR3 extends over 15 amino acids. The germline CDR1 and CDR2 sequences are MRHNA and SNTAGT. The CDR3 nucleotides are TGTGCCAGCAGTGACTCGGGACAGGGCTTTCGTGGCTACACCTTC. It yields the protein CASSDSGQGFRGYTF.

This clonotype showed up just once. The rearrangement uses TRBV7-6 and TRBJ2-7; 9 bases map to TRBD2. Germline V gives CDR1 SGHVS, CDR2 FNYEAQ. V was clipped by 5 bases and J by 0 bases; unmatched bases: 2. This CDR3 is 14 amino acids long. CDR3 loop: CASSNSGSSYEQYF. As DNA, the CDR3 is TGTGCCAGCAGCAATAGCGGGAGCTCCTACGAGCAGTACTTC.

The CDR3 region is CSAKSGGPQNEQFF. The CDR3 coding sequence is TGCAGTGCTAAAAGCGGGGGGCCACAGAATGAGCAGTTCTTC. The chain links TRBV20-1 to TRBJ2-1; 9 bases align to TRBD2. CDR3 length: 14 residues. Germline lookup yields CDR1 DFQATT and CDR2 SNEGSKA (reference sequence). V dropped 4 bases and J dropped 7; count of bases not matched to a gene: 8.

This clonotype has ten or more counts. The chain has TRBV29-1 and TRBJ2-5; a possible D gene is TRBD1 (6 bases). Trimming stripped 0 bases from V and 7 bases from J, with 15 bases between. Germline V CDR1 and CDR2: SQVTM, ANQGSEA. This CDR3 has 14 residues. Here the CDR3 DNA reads TGCAGCGTTGAAGATTCGACAGGATCAGTGACCCAGTACTTC. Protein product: CSVEDSTGSVTQYF.